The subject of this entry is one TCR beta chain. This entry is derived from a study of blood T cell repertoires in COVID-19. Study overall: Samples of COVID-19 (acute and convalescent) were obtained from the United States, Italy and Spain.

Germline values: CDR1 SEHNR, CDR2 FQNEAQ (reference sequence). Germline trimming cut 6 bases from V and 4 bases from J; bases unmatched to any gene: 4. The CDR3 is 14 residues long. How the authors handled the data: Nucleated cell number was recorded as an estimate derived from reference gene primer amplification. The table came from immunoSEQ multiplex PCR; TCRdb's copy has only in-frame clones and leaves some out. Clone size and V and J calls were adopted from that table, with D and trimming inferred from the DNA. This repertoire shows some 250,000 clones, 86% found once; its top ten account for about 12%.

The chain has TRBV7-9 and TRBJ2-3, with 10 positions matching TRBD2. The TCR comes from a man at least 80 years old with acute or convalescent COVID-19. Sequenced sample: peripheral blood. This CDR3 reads CASSPSGGSDTQYF. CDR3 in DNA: TGTGCCAGCAGTCCTAGCGGGGGCTCAGATACGCAGTATTTT.